This TCR beta chain came from a study of OX40 agonist ivuxolimab in advanced cancers. Using immunoSEQ multiplex PCR, the repertoire was profiled, and TCRdb retains in-frame clones only, with some absent. The sample consists of about 64,000 clones, around 83% of them appearing once. This CDR3 has 15 amino acids. Germline V CDR1 and CDR2: SGDLS, YYNGEE. The germline V and J ends were trimmed by 4 bases and 3 bases, with 15 bases remaining between them. The count of this clone is one. This clonotype was sampled from an adult with an advanced solid tumor such as melanoma, head and neck, liver or kidney cancer. The chain combines TRBV9 with TRBJ2-3; perhaps TRBD2 as D (6 bases). The sample was CD4+ or CD8+ T cells sorted from blood, taken in a trial of the OX40 agonist ivuxolimab. For the CDR3, the DNA is TGTGCCAGCAGCCCGGGACTCTCTCGGACAGATACGCAGTATTTT. Protein product: CASSPGLSRTDTQYF.